This TCR beta chain was sequenced for a study of T cells in tuberculosis. Study conclusions and caveats: Smaller distances to GMM-specific TCRs suggested their expansion in active tuberculosis.

V dropped 4 bases and J dropped 7 bases, with 20 bases sitting between them. The V gene's germline CDR1 is SGHNT and CDR2 YYREEE (reference sequence). The CDR3 is 16 residues long. In the case of this clone: Its antigen remains unidentified.

Time point meaning: new active TB diagnosis, blood taken before or within 7 days of starting treatment. Here immunoSEQ multiplex PCR was the method, and the copy in TCRdb shows in-frame clones only, minus some. The table shows 20,000 to 25,000 clones, with around 85% occurring only once. The receptor was derived from an adult with tuberculosis. The material was PBMCs, obtained at tuberculosis diagnosis. The genes are TRBV5-4 and TRBJ1-4, with D possibly TRBD1 on 5 matching bases. Here the CDR3 DNA reads TGTGCCAGCAGCCCGGAGGGCGGCAGGGTTGGTGAAAAACTGTTTTTT. This translates into CASSPEGGRVGEKLFF.